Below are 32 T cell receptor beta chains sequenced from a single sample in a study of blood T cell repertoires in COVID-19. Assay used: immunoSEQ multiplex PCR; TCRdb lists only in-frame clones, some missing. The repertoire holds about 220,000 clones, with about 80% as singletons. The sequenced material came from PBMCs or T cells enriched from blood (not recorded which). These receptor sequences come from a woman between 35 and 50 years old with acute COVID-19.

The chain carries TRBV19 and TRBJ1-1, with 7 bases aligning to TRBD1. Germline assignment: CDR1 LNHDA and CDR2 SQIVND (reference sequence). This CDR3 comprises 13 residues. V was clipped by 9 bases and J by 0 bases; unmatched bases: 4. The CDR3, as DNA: TGTGCCAGCCAGGACAGGCTGAACACTGAAGCTTTCTTT. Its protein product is CASQDRLNTEAFF.

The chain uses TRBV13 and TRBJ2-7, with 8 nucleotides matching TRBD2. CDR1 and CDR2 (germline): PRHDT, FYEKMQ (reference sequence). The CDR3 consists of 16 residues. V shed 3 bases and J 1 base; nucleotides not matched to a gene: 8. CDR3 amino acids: CASSFRPLAGSYEQYF. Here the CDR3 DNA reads TGTGCCAGCAGCTTCCGGCCCCTAGCGGGTTCCTACGAGCAGTACTTC.

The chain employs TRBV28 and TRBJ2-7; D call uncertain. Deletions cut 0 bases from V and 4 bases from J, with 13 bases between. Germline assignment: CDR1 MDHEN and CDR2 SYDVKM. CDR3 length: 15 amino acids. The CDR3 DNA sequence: TGTGCCAGCAGTTTATGGATCGGTCCCCCTTACGAGCAGTACTTC. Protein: CASSLWIGPPYEQYF. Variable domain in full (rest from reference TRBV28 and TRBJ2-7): DVKVTQSSRYLVKRTGEKVFLECVQDMDHENMFWYRQDPGLGLRLIYFSYDVKMKEKGDIPEGYSVSREKKERFSLILESASTNQTSMYLCASSLWIGPPYEQYFGPGTRLTVT.

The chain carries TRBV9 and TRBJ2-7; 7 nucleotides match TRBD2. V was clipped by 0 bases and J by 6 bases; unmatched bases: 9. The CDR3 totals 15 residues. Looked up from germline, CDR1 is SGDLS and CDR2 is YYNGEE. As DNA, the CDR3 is TGTGCCAGCAGCGTAGGGGAGGGATTCCTAACCGAGCAGTACTTC. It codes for CASSVGEGFLTEQYF.

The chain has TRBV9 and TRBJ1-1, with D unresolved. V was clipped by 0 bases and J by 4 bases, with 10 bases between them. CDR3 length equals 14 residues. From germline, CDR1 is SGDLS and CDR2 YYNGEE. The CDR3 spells CASSVDWRSTEAFF. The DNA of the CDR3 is TGTGCCAGCAGCGTAGACTGGAGGAGCACTGAAGCTTTCTTT.

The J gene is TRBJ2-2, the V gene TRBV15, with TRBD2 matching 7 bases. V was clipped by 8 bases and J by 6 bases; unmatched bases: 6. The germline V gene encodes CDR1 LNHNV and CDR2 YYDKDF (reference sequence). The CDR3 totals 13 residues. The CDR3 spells CATGRGVAGELFF. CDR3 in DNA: TGTGCCACCGGGAGGGGAGTCGCCGGGGAGCTGTTTTTT.

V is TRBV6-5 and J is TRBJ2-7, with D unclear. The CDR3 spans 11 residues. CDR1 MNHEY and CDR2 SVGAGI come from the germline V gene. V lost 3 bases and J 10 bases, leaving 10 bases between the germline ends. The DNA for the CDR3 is TGTGCCAGCAGTTATAGAAGTGCACAGTACTTC. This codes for CASSYRSAQYF.

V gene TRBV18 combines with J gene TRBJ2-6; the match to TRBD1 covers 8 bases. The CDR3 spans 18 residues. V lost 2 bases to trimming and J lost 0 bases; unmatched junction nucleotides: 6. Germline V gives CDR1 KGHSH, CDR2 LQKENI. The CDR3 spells CASSPFGGQGSGANVLTF. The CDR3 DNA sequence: TGTGCCAGCTCACCATTCGGAGGACAGGGCTCTGGGGCCAACGTCCTGACTTTC.

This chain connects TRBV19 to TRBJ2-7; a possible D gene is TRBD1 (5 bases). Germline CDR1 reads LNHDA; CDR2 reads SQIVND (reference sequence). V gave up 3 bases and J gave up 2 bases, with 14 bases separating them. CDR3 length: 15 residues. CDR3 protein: CASSISGLTTYEQYF. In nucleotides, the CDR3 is TGTGCCAGTAGTATCTCAGGGCTAACCACCTACGAGCAGTACTTC. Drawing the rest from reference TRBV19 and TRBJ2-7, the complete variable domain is DGGITQSPKYLFRKEGQNVTLSCEQNLNHDAMYWYRQDPGQGLRLIYYSQIVNDFQKGDIAEGYSVSREKKESFPLTVTSAQKNPTAFYLCASSISGLTTYEQYFGPGTRLTVT.

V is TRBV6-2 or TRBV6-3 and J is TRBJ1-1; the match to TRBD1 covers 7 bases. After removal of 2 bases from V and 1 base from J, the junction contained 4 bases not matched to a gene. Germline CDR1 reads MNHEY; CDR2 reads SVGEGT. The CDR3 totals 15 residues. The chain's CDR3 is CASSYPRTGNTEAFF. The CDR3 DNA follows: TGTGCCAGCAGTTACCCTAGGACAGGGAACACTGAAGCTTTCTTT.

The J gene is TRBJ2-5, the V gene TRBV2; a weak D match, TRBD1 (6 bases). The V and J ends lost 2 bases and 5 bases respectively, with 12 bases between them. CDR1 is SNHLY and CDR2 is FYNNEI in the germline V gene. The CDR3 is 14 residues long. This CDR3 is CASSERGSQETQYF. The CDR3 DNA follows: TGTGCCAGCAGTGAAAGGGGGAGTCAGGAGACCCAGTACTTC.

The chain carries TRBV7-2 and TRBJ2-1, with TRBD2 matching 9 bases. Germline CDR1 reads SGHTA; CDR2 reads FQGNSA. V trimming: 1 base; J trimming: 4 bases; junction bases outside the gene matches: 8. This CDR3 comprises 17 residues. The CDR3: CASSLVGQREAYNEQFF. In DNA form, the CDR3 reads TGTGCCAGCAGCTTAGTGGGTCAGCGGGAGGCTTACAATGAGCAGTTCTTC.

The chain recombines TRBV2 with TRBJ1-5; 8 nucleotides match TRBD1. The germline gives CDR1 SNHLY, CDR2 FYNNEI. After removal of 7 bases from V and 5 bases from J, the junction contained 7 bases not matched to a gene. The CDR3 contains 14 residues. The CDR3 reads CASTTGQGYQPQHF. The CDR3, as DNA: TGTGCCAGCACGACTGGACAGGGCTATCAGCCCCAGCATTTT.

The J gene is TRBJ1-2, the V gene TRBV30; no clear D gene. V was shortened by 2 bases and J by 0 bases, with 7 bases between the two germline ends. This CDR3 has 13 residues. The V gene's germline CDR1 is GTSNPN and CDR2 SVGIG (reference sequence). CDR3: CAWSPGANYGYTF. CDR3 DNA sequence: TGTGCCTGGAGTCCCGGGGCTAACTATGGCTACACCTTC.

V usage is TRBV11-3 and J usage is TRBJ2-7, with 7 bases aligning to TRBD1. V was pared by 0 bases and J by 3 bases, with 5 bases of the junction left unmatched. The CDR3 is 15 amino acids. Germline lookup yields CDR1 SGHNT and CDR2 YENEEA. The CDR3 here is CASSLEGQGVYEQYF. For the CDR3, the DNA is TGTGCCAGCAGCTTAGAGGGCCAGGGGGTCTACGAGCAGTACTTC.

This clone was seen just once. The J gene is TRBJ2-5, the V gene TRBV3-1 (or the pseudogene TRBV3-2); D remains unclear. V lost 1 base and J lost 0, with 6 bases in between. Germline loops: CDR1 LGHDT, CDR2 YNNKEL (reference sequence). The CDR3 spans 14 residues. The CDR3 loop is CASSQVEYQETQYF. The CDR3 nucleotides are TGTGCCAGCAGCCAAGTAGAGTACCAAGAGACCCAGTACTTC.

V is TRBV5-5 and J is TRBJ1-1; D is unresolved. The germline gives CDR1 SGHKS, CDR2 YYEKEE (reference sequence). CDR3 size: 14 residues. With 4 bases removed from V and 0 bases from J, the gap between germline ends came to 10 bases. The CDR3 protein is CASSLMFLNTEAFF. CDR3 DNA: TGTGCCAGCAGCCTTATGTTTTTGAACACTGAAGCTTTCTTT.

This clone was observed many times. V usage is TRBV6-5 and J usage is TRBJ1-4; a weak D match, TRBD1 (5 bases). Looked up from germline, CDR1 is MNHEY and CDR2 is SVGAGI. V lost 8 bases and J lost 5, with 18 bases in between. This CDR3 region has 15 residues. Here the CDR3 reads CASGTSPGKNEKLFF. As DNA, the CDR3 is TGTGCCAGCGGGACTAGTCCAGGAAAAAATGAAAAACTGTTTTTT.

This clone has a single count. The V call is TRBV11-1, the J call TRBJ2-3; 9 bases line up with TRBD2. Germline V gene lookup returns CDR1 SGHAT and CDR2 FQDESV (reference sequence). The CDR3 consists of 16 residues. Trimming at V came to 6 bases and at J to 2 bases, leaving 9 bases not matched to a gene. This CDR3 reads CASSLNSGGLTDTQYF. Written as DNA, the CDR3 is TGTGCCAGCAGTTTAAATAGCGGGGGACTCACAGATACGCAGTATTTT.

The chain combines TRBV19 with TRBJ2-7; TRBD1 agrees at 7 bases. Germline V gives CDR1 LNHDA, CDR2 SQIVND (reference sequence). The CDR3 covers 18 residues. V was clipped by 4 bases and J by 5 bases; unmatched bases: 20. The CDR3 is CASSKGDRDHSGMNEQYF. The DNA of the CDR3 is TGTGCCAGTAGTAAAGGTGACAGGGACCACTCCGGTATGAACGAGCAGTACTTC.

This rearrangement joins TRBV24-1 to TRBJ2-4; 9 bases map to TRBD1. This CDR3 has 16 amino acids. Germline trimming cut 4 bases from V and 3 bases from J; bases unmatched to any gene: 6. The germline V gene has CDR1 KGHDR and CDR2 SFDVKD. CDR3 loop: CATSDAGQGDKNIQYF. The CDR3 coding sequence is TGTGCCACCAGTGACGCGGGACAGGGAGACAAAAACATTCAGTACTTC.

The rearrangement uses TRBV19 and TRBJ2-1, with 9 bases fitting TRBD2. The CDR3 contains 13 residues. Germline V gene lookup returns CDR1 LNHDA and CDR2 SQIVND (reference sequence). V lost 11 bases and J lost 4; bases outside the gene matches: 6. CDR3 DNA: TGTGCCTCTTCTAGCGGGACTTACAATGAGCAGTTCTTC. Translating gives CASSSGTYNEQFF.

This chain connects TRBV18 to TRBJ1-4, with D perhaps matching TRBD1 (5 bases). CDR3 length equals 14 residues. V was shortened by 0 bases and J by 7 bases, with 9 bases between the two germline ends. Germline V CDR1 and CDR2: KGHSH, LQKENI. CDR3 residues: CASSPPGAFEKLFF. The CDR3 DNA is TGTGCCAGCTCACCACCAGGGGCATTTGAAAAACTGTTTTTT.

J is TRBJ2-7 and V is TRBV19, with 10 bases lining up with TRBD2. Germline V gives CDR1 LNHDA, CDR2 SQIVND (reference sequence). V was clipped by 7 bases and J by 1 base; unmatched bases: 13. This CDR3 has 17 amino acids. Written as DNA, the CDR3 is TGTGCCAGTAAGGGGCTAGCGGGAGACCGGGGGTCCTACGAGCAGTACTTC. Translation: CASKGLAGDRGSYEQYF.

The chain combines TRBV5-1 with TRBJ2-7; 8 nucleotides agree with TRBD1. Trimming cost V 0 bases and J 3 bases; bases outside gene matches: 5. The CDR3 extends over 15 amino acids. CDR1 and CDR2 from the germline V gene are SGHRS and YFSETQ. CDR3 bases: TGCGCCAGCAGCTTGGTCCAGGGGGCTATCTACGAGCAGTACTTC. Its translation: CASSLVQGAIYEQYF.

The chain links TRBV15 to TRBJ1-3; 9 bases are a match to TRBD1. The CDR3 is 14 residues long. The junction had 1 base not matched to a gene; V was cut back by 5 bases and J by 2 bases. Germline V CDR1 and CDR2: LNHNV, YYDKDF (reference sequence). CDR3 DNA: TGTGCCACCAGCCGGGACAGGGCTGGAAACACCATATATTTT. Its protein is CATSRDRAGNTIYF.

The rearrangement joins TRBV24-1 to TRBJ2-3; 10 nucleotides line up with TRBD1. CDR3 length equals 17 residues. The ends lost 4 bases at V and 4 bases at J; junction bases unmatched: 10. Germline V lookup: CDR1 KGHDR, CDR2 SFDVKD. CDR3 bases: TGTGCCACCAGTGAGCCAGACAGGGGGCAAGTGGCAGATACGCAGTATTTT. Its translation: CATSEPDRGQVADTQYF.

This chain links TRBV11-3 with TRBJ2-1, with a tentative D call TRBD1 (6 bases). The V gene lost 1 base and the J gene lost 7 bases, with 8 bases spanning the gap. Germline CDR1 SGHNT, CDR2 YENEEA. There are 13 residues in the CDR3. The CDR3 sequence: CASSLGTANEQFF. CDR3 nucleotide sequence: TGTGCCAGCAGCTTAGGGACAGCTAATGAGCAGTTCTTC.

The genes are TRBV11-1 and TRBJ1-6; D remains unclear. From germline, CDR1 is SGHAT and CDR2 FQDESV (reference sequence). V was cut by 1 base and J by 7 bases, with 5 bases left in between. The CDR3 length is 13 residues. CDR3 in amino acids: CASSLGHNSPLHF. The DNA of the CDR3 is TGTGCCAGCAGCTTAGGACACAATTCACCCCTCCACTTT.

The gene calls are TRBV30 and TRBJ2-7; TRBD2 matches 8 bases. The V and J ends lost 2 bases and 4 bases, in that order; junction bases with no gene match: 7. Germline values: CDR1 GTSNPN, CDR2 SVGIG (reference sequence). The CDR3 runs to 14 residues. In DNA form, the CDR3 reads TGTGCCTGGAGTTCGGGGGGGGCGCTGTACGAGCAGTACTTC. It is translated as CAWSSGGALYEQYF.

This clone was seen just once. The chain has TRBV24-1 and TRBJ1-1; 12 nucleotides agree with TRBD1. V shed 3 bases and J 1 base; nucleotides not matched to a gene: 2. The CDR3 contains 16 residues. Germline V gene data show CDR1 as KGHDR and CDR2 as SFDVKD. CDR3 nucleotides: TGTGCCACCAGTGATGGGGGACAGGGGGCGAACACTGAAGCTTTCTTT. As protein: CATSDGGQGANTEAFF.

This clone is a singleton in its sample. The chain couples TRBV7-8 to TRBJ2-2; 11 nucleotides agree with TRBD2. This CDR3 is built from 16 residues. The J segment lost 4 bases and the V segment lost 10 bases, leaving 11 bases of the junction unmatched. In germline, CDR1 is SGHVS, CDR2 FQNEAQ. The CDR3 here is CAIPGLAETSTGELFF. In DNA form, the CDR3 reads TGTGCCATTCCGGGACTAGCGGAGACGAGCACCGGGGAGCTGTTTTTT.